This T cell receptor (beta chain) comes out of a study of tumor-infiltrating lymphocytes in primary liver carcinoma. Study-wide findings and caveats: The study found only about 7.5-25% of top clones in all five tumor regions.

A constant-region primer primed TCR beta cDNA synthesis from about 530 ng of total RNA. The TCR beta library was amplified through three nested multiplex PCR rounds in a modified ARM-PCR procedure. Use of TRBV1-TRBV30 forward primers with a C-beta reverse primer characterized the first two PCR rounds, which lasted 10 cycles each. TCRdb independently ran MiXCR on the multiplex PCR reads; one entry per CDR3 protein. The sample contains around 20,000 distinct CDR3 sequences, over 70% of which appear only once. Taking about 18-31 mg of unsorted bulk tissue, the authors co-extracted RNA and DNA. Notes on this clonotype: Its antigen is not known.

The CDR3 runs 12 residues. CDR1 and CDR2 from the germline V gene are SQVTM and ANQGSEA. Trimming took off 8 bases at V and 11 bases at J, with 21 bases between the two ends. The sequence was collected from a woman aged 25-40 years with primary liver carcinoma and hepatitis B virus infection. The rearrangement uses TRBV29-1 and TRBJ1-2; D remains unclear. The sample taken for sequencing was liver tumor tissue from sampling region 4. Subset defined: tumor region T4, right-lateral pole. The chain's CDR3 is CSLIHWGGGYTF. CDR3 nucleotides: TGCAGCCTTATCCATTGGGGTGGCGGATACACCTTC.